This T cell receptor beta chain came from a study of shared clonotypes between healthy human individuals (dated by TCRdb to the early 2020s). Describing the broader study: The cohort included a few men and a couple of women between 18 and 49 years of age. Per donor, three plates each were used for CD4 naive and CD4 memory, two for CD8 naive, and one for CD8 memory. To estimate repertoire size and how much clonotypes are shared between individuals, the study performed deep sequencing of blood TCR repertoires from a handful of healthy adults. Different laboratories and diverse techniques were used to prepare libraries and sequence TCR repertoires, to increase sequencing depth and limit assay-specific biases. Between about 0.85 and 9.5 billion PBMCs per donor were obtained by leukapheresis. Overall study outcomes, separate from this receptor: Based on pairwise subsampling, the degree of clonotype sharing among donors was expected to be affected by sequencing depth. Because the study included a small number of donors, the genetic and exposure-history diversity represented was limited. Clonotypes shared by all four sorted-subset donors showed higher generation probabilities than non-shared clonotypes. Naive subsets generally had larger estimated clonotype richness than memory subsets. Sampling was restricted to blood, and TCR repertoires in tissue are likely to differ from TCR repertoires in blood. When several donors were compared, the shared fraction of clonotypes was about 5.4% for naive CD4, around 3.5% for naive CD8, 2.3% for memory CD4, and around 0.37% for memory CD8. Even with the large sequencing depth, rarefaction of the sorted-subset datasets indicated that sequencing was incomplete.

Its CDR3 holds 15 amino acids, cysteine through phenylalanine. The DNA shown is the 45-base CDR3, in frame from base 1. CDR1 LNHNV and CDR2 YYDKDF were looked up in the germline V gene (reference sequence). Clipping removes 0 bases from V and 4 bases from J, with 4 as the unmatched junction base count. Using the deep immunoSEQ assay, TCR CDR3 regions were amplified from genomic DNA by multiplex PCR. Genomic DNA extracted from each cell subset was distributed evenly over all wells of several immunoSEQ 96-well plates, and each plate served as one replicate. Each replicate PCR for sorted subsets received around 200 ng genomic DNA, equal to tens of thousands of T cell genomes. Purified libraries were measured with a Qubit 3.0 fluorometer, size-checked on a Bioanalyzer 2100, and measured again with the KAPA Library Quantification kit. Every immunoSEQ 96-well plate was sequenced on a dedicated single-read 150-cycle Illumina NextSeq 550 flow cell. As for the original processing: The immunoSEQ output contained only junctional sequences without quality scores, so filtering could not match that applied to full-length reads. To assign V/J genes and CDR3, sequences were annotated against IMGT germline references using PyIR, a Python wrapper for IgBLAST v1.9. Any read was removed if the V/J assignment was weak (E-value above 1e-6), the CDR3 was missing, or the read contained stop codons, out-of-frame junctions, or ambiguous translated residues. A V3J clonotype was defined by an identical inferred V gene, J gene, and CDR3 amino acid sequence. Percentage overlap between repertoires was computed as shared unique clonotypes divided by the size of the smaller repertoire. Repertoire richness was assessed with RTK rarefaction, the Chao1 estimator, and Recon v2.1 estimates of unobserved clonotypes. OLGA was used to compute generation probabilities for all TCRbeta clonotypes that the gDNA method yielded from a few donors. Drawn from immuneACCESS, this table holds only the in-frame rearrangements with V and J called that TCRdb kept. Clones are partly lost; checked studies trace under half to an unresolved V gene and leave the rest unexplained. V and J calls plus clone size are reproduced from that table; the DNA served to infer D and trimming. Across this sample there are over 2 million clones, with 80% to 95% seen only once. The leading ten clones occupy 0.3% to 0.4% of the sample.

A remark on this clone: Its cognate antigen has yet to be identified. Base-call qualities are not available, and no considerably larger clone is one nucleotide away.

The donors were healthy, HIV-negative adults with no recently reported acute infections or vaccinations. All donors were Caucasian adults living in Nashville, Tennessee, USA. Magnetic negative selection was used to enrich CD4+ T cells, after which naive cells were positively selected on CD45RA and the negative fraction became the memory subset. Blood was collected by leukapheresis, and PBMCs were isolated by Ficoll-Histopaque density gradient centrifugation and then cryopreserved in liquid nitrogen vapor phase. Analytical flow cytometry was used to check the purity and quantity of every magnetically sorted T cell population. Genomic DNA was isolated from each sorted fraction and quantified by UV absorbance on a Nanodrop 2000c.

Source material: naive CD4+ T cells from PBMCs. The cell subset or site label, as the study defines it: CD45RA+ positively selected. This clonotype originated in a man aged 18 to 35 in good health. Some clones in this sample may be carry-over from other donors' samples. Recombination linked TRBV15 to TRBJ2-7, with TRBD2 matching 9 junction bases. The base sequence is TGTGCCACCAGCAGAGAGGCTAGCGGGACATACGAGCAGTACTTC. Translated, it reads CATSREASGTYEQYF.